This TCR beta chain is drawn from a study of blood T cells in healthy people across ages. This clonotype was observed many times. Total RNA was isolated from each sample in quantities of at least 5 micrograms. Combining a sample-barcoded 5' primer with a J-beta primer mix, a second PCR ran for roughly 6 to 12 cycles. TCRdb called the 5' RACE reads again in MiXCR, with one record for every CDR3 protein. The data hold around 900,000 distinct CDR3 sequences, with more than 25% observed a single time. The clonotype originates from a woman of 80 years or more in good health. The material sequenced was blood.

The CDR3 loop is CASSKPGLAGRTDTQYF. The CDR3 DNA follows: TGTGCCAGCAGCAAACCGGGACTAGCGGGCCGCACAGATACGCAGTATTTT. The V gene is TRBV7-2, the J gene TRBJ2-3, with TRBD2 matching 12 bases. The CDR3 runs to 17 residues. V shed 5 bases and J 1 base; nucleotides not matched to a gene: 7. Germline CDR1 is SGHTA and CDR2 is FQGNSA.